This TCR beta chain was sequenced in a study of T cells in localized non-small cell lung cancer. Points from the study as a whole: The highest T cell clonality was in uninvolved adjacent lung, above tumor. Appearances in adjacent lung were noted for a median 57 of the top 100 tumor clones.

There are 15 residues in the CDR3. Trimming cost V 5 bases and J 0 bases; bases outside gene matches: 7. Germline CDR1 SEHNR, CDR2 FQNEAQ (reference sequence). The assay was immunoSEQ multiplex PCR, and TCRdb's table has in-frame clones only and misses some. In the table there are nearly 15,000 clones, more than 80% of which are singletons. Remarks on this clone: Its antigen is currently unknown.

This TCR derives from a woman between 40 and 69 years old with stage I lung adenocarcinoma. This material consisted of peripheral blood, taken before any cancer treatment. This rearrangement joins TRBV7-9 to TRBJ2-7, with 7 bases lining up with TRBD1. CDR3 coding DNA: TGTGCCAGCAGCCCCCGGGACAGCCTCTCCTACGAGCAGTACTTC. It is translated as CASSPRDSLSYEQYF.